Listed below are T cell receptor beta chains from one sample, sequenced in a study of shared clonotypes between healthy human individuals. Libraries were prepared by immunoSEQ multiplex PCR; TCRdb keeps only in-frame clonotypes and omits some of them. The table lists roughly 890,000 clones, nearly 95% of them singletons, with approximately 25% in the top ten. Sequencing was carried out using naive CD8+ T cells sorted from blood. Receptor source: a man aged 25-45 years in good health. CDR3s include the opening cysteine and the closing phenylalanine or tryptophan. The order of the fields is clone size, D gene, V gene, J gene, CDR3 DNA, CDR3 protein. A D gene is named only where the DNA matches it firmly. Clone size appears in some rows only: once, few, many, or a class for an expanded clone.

size: NA; D: TRBD2; V: TRBV7-8; J: TRBJ2-1; DNA: TGTGCCAGCAGCCCGGGAATAGCGGGAGCCAATGAGCAGTTCTTC; CDR3: CASSPGIAGANEQFF
size: NA; D: TRBD2; V: TRBV5-1; J: TRBJ2-7; DNA: TGCGCCAGCAGCTCTGGGACTAGCGTAACCTACGAGCAGTACTTC; CDR3: CASSSGTSVTYEQYF
size: NA; D: NA; V: TRBV4-3; J: TRBJ1-2; DNA: TGCGCCAGCAGCCAAGACTATCTCGAAGGCTACACCTTC; CDR3: CASSQDYLEGYTF
size: NA; D: NA; V: TRBV27; J: TRBJ2-7; DNA: TGTGCCAGCAGTTTAGGCCCTGGATACTCCTACGAGCAGTACTTC; CDR3: CASSLGPGYSYEQYF
size: NA; D: NA; V: TRBV6-5; J: TRBJ2-1; DNA: TGTGCCAGCAGTTATACAGAGTATCCCCTTTTCTTC; CDR3: CASSYTEYPLFF
size: NA; D: NA; V: TRBV6-6; J: TRBJ2-3; DNA: TGTGCCAGCAGATCGACCCGGGGTGATACGCAGTATTTT; CDR3: CASRSTRGDTQYF
size: NA; D: TRBD1; V: TRBV7-6; J: TRBJ2-1; DNA: TGTGCCAGCAGCCCGGACAGGGCTGACAATGAGCAGTTCTTC; CDR3: CASSPDRADNEQFF
size: NA; D: NA; V: TRBV19; J: TRBJ2-7; DNA: TGTGCCAGTAGCGCGGGACAGAGCTCCTACGAGCAGTACTTC; CDR3: CASSAGQSSYEQYF
size: NA; D: NA; V: TRBV9; J: TRBJ2-3; DNA: TGTGCCAGCAAACTCTCATACAGCACAGATACGCAGTATTTT; CDR3: CASKLSYSTDTQYF
size: NA; D: TRBD2; V: TRBV7-6; J: TRBJ2-1; DNA: TGTGCCAGCAGCCCATATAGCGGGAGATCCTACAATGAGCAGTTCTTC; CDR3: CASSPYSGRSYNEQFF
size: once; D: TRBD2; V: TRBV27; J: TRBJ2-7; DNA: TGTGCCAGCGGGGGAGCAGCGGGAGGGCACGAGCAGTACTTC; CDR3: CASGGAAGGHEQYF
size: once; D: NA; V: TRBV30; J: TRBJ2-6; DNA: TGTGCCTGGAGTGACGGGAGAGGGGCCAACGTCCTGACTTTC; CDR3: CAWSDGRGANVLTF
size: NA; D: NA; V: TRBV5-3; J: TRBJ1-5; DNA: TGTGCCAGAAGCTCGAGATGGACACGTGTTTATAGCAATCAGCCCCAGCATTTT; CDR3: CARSSRWTRVYSNQPQHF
size: once; D: NA; V: TRBV4-1; J: TRBJ1-1; DNA: TGCGCCAGCAGTCGAGTTGGCGACCACACTGAAGCTTTCTTT; CDR3: CASSRVGDHTEAFF
size: NA; D: NA; V: TRBV27; J: TRBJ2-1; DNA: TGTGCCAGCAGTTACCCGGGCTCCTACAATGAGCAGTTCTTC; CDR3: CASSYPGSYNEQFF
size: NA; D: TRBD1; V: TRBV5-6; J: TRBJ2-1; DNA: TGTGCCAGCAGCGCGGGACAGGGCGGCCTCAATGAGCAGTTCTTC; CDR3: CASSAGQGGLNEQFF
size: NA; D: TRBD2; V: TRBV18; J: TRBJ2-5; DNA: TGTGCCAGCTCACAAGGGACTAGCGGCCAAGAGACCCAGTACTTC; CDR3: CASSQGTSGQETQYF
size: NA; D: NA; V: TRBV7-8; J: TRBJ2-7; DNA: TGTGCCAGCAGCTTATCTTATCGAAGATCCTACGAGCAGTACTTC; CDR3: CASSLSYRRSYEQYF
size: NA; D: NA; V: TRBV6-5; J: TRBJ1-1; DNA: TGTGCCAGCAGCCGACAGACCGGTGGTGAAGCTTTCTTT; CDR3: CASSRQTGGEAFF
size: once; D: NA; V: TRBV2; J: TRBJ1-2; DNA: TGTGCCATCCAAAGGACAGCAACTAACTATGGCTACACCTTC; CDR3: CAIQRTATNYGYTF
size: NA; D: NA; V: TRBV11-2; J: TRBJ2-7; DNA: TGTGCCAGCAGCTTAGGGGGGTTTTCCTACGAGCAGTACTTC; CDR3: CASSLGGFSYEQYF
size: few; D: NA; V: TRBV6-1; J: TRBJ2-7; DNA: TGTGCCAGCAGCCGCCCGTTGGGCGAGCAGTACTTC; CDR3: CASSRPLGEQYF
size: NA; D: NA; V: TRBV30; J: TRBJ1-4; DNA: TGTGCCTGGAGTCCGAGGACACTGGCAACTAATGAAAAACTGTTTTTT; CDR3: CAWSPRTLATNEKLFF
size: NA; D: TRBD1; V: TRBV6-1; J: TRBJ2-1; DNA: TGTGCCAGCAGTGATGGGACAGGTTCCTACAATGAGCAGTTCTTC; CDR3: CASSDGTGSYNEQFF
size: once; D: TRBD2; V: TRBV4-1; J: TRBJ2-7; DNA: TGCGCCAGCAGCTATACCGGGACTAGCGCCTACGAGCAGTACTTC; CDR3: CASSYTGTSAYEQYF
size: NA; D: NA; V: TRBV11-1; J: TRBJ1-2; DNA: TGTGCCAGCAGCTGGGACAGCTACACCTTC; CDR3: CASSWDSYTF
size: NA; D: TRBD2; V: TRBV27; J: TRBJ2-2; DNA: TGTGCCAGCAGCCCAGCGGGAGTGTCATTCGGGGAGCTGTTTTTT; CDR3: CASSPAGVSFGELFF
size: NA; D: TRBD2; V: TRBV5-8; J: TRBJ2-2; DNA: TGTGCCAGCAGCTTGTCCGATCGACTAGCGGGAGGATGGGAGCTGTTTTTT; CDR3: CASSLSDRLAGGWELFF
size: NA; D: NA; V: TRBV4-1; J: TRBJ2-4; DNA: TGCGCCAGCAGCCAAGTCGCGGCAGGGCAGGACATTCAGTACTTC; CDR3: CASSQVAAGQDIQYF
size: NA; D: TRBD1; V: TRBV11-2; J: TRBJ2-3; DNA: TGTGCCAGCAGCTGGGGACAGGGGAGCACAGATACGCAGTATTTT; CDR3: CASSWGQGSTDTQYF
size: NA; D: TRBD2; V: TRBV7-6; J: TRBJ2-3; DNA: TGTGCCAGCAGCTTAATAGCGGGACGCACAGATACGCAGTATTTT; CDR3: CASSLIAGRTDTQYF
size: NA; D: TRBD2; V: TRBV7-9; J: TRBJ2-1; DNA: TGTGCCAGCAGGCGGACTAGCGGGCAAACCTACAATGAGCAGTTCTTC; CDR3: CASRRTSGQTYNEQFF
size: NA; D: TRBD1; V: TRBV28; J: TRBJ1-2; DNA: TGTGCCAGCAGTTTAACAGGGGGCAATGGTGGCTACACCTTC; CDR3: CASSLTGGNGGYTF
size: NA; D: TRBD2; V: TRBV5-1; J: TRBJ2-3; DNA: TGCGCCAGCAGTTCTCTTTTCGGGACTAGCGGGGACGATACGCAGTATTTT; CDR3: CASSSLFGTSGDDTQYF
size: NA; D: TRBD1; V: TRBV28; J: TRBJ1-2; DNA: TGTGCCAGCAGTTCGACCTGGACAGGGTTCTATGGCTACACCTTC; CDR3: CASSSTWTGFYGYTF
size: NA; D: NA; V: TRBV5-1; J: TRBJ1-5; DNA: TGCGCCAGCAGCTTGGCCGGGGTTAGCAATCAGCCCCAGCATTTT; CDR3: CASSLAGVSNQPQHF
size: NA; D: TRBD1; V: TRBV30; J: TRBJ2-7; DNA: TGTGCCTGGAACCCGACAGGGGGCTACGAGCAGTACTTC; CDR3: CAWNPTGGYEQYF
size: once; D: TRBD2; V: TRBV28; J: TRBJ2-5; DNA: TGTGCCAGCAGTCCTCCCGGACTAGCGGGAGGCGGAGAGACCCAGTACTTC; CDR3: CASSPPGLAGGGETQYF
size: NA; D: NA; V: TRBV6-1; J: TRBJ2-3; DNA: TGTGCCAGCAGTGAAGGCCCGGTTGGTTTATCGGATACGCAGTATTTT; CDR3: CASSEGPVGLSDTQYF
size: NA; D: TRBD1; V: TRBV5-5; J: TRBJ2-7; DNA: TGTGCCAGCAGCCCGGGCGATTCCGGGACAGGGTTCTACGAGCAGTACTTC; CDR3: CASSPGDSGTGFYEQYF
size: NA; D: NA; V: TRBV7-6; J: TRBJ2-7; DNA: TGTGCCAGCAGCTTAGGACACTATATATCCTACGAGCAGTACTTC; CDR3: CASSLGHYISYEQYF
size: NA; D: TRBD1; V: TRBV6-1; J: TRBJ2-1; DNA: TGTGCCAGCAGTGAAACCCCGGGACAGGGGGCCGATGAGCAGTTCTTC; CDR3: CASSETPGQGADEQFF
size: NA; D: TRBD2; V: TRBV4-1; J: TRBJ2-3; DNA: TGCGCCAGCAGCCACCTCCCGGCGGGAGGGGGCACAGATACGCAGTATTTT; CDR3: CASSHLPAGGGTDTQYF
size: NA; D: TRBD2; V: TRBV7-9; J: TRBJ2-1; DNA: TGTGCCAGCAGGCTACCAAGTGGGACTAGCGGGAGCGATGAGCAGTTCTTC; CDR3: CASRLPSGTSGSDEQFF
size: NA; D: TRBD1; V: TRBV28; J: TRBJ1-1; DNA: TGTGCCAGCAGTTCCCCCCCCCAGGGGGTTTTGACTGAAGCTTTCTTT; CDR3: CASSSPPQGVLTEAFF
size: NA; D: NA; V: TRBV9; J: TRBJ2-3; DNA: TGTGCCAGCAGCGTGGGGCGGGACTCTAGCACAGATACGCAGTATTTT; CDR3: CASSVGRDSSTDTQYF